These 32 T cell receptor beta chains came from one sample sequenced in a study of shared clonotypes between healthy human individuals. Positively selected for CCR7, the CD45RO-negative cells used as naive CD8 cells excluded terminally differentiated effector memory CD45RA+ cells. Only in-frame clones appear in the TCRdb table, and some are missing; sequencing was by immunoSEQ multiplex PCR. The repertoire includes roughly 2.1 million clones, roughly 91% of them detected once, and over 1.5% sits in the top ten. Material for sequencing was naive CD8+ T cells from PBMCs. The source of these receptors is a man younger than 35 in good health. Some clones in this sample may be carry-over from other donors' samples.

The CDR3 region has the DNA TGTGCCAGCAGCGTCACAGGGGGCTCCCCGGTCGAGCAGTACTTC. Translating gives CASSVTGGSPVEQYF. V and J are TRBV9 and TRBJ2-7; TRBD1 aligns across 9 bases. After removal of 2 bases from V and 6 bases from J, the junction contained 9 bases not matched to a gene. There are 15 residues in the CDR3. Germline CDR1 SGDLS, CDR2 YYNGEE.

The V gene is TRBV2, the J gene TRBJ2-5; 9 nucleotides line up with TRBD1. Germline V gene data show CDR1 as SNHLY and CDR2 as FYNNEI. The ends lost 9 bases at V and 2 bases at J; junction bases unmatched: 7. There are 14 residues in the CDR3. CDR3: CASGLTGGQETQYF. The CDR3, as DNA: TGTGCCAGTGGCTTGACAGGGGGACAAGAGACCCAGTACTTC.

This clone was picked up one time. CDR3: CASSDDRNSGNTIYF. Here the CDR3 DNA reads TGTGCCAGCAGCGATGACAGGAACTCTGGAAACACCATATATTTT. The chain employs TRBV2 and TRBJ1-3, with a possible D match to TRBD1 (6 bases). V gave up 6 bases and J gave up 0 bases, with 12 bases separating them. The CDR3 contains 15 residues. Germline V gene data show CDR1 as SNHLY and CDR2 as FYNNEI.

V gene TRBV28 combines with J gene TRBJ1-1; a weak D match, TRBD1 (5 bases). The germline gives CDR1 MDHEN, CDR2 SYDVKM. Deletions cut 5 bases from V and 3 bases from J, with 22 bases between. The CDR3 extends over 17 amino acids. The CDR3 protein is CASSTLPGRSYDTEAFF. CDR3 sequence (DNA): TGTGCCAGCAGTACCCTACCGGGACGCTCGTATGACACTGAAGCTTTCTTT.

The chain joins TRBV7-8 to TRBJ2-1, with D possibly being TRBD1 (6 bases). Germline assignment: CDR1 SGHVS and CDR2 FQNEAQ. The CDR3 loop spans 16 amino acids. V lost 0 bases and J lost 7, with 16 bases in between. CDR3 amino acids: CASSLAQGWQGNEQFF. DNA for the CDR3: TGTGCCAGCAGCTTAGCCCAGGGGTGGCAGGGGAATGAGCAGTTCTTC. Full variable domain (outside the CDR3, taken from reference TRBV7-8 and TRBJ2-1): GAGVSQSPRYKVAKRGQDVALRCDPISGHVSLFWYQQALGQGPEFLTYFQNEAQLDKSGLPSDRFFAERPEGSVSTLKIQRTQQEDSAVYLCASSLAQGWQGNEQFFGPGTRLTVL.

The V call is TRBV28, the J call TRBJ1-1; D is possibly TRBD1 (5 bases). This CDR3 is 11 amino acids long. V lost 5 bases, J lost 11 bases, and 12 bases lay in between. CDR1 and CDR2 (germline): MDHEN, SYDVKM. CDR3 in amino acids: CASSPRGWAFF. CDR3 bases: TGTGCCAGCAGTCCTCGGGGCTGGGCTTTCTTT.

J is TRBJ2-2 and V is TRBV7-8; no definite D call. The CDR3 spans 14 residues. With 8 bases removed from V and 2 bases from J, the gap between germline ends came to 12 bases. Germline V lookup: CDR1 SGHVS, CDR2 FQNEAQ. In DNA, the CDR3 is TGTGCCAGCGGGCGAACAGTTAACACCGGGGAGCTGTTTTTT. Its protein product is CASGRTVNTGELFF.

The chain combines TRBV7-9 with TRBJ1-2, with unresolved D. Germline lookup yields CDR1 SEHNR and CDR2 FQNEAQ (reference sequence). The CDR3 extends over 13 amino acids. Trimming removed 3 bases from V and 2 bases from J, with 7 bases in between. CDR3 sequence reads: CASSFEGNYGYTF. The CDR3 region has the DNA TGTGCCAGCAGCTTTGAAGGGAACTATGGCTACACCTTC.

The rearrangement links TRBV5-4 to TRBJ2-3; 9 bases line up with TRBD2. CDR1 is SGHNT, CDR2 YYREEE, per germline (reference sequence). Trimming took 0 bases from V and 5 from J; bases not matched to a gene: 4. The CDR3 loop spans 15 amino acids. For the CDR3, the DNA is TGTGCCAGCAGCTTGGCTAGCGGGATAGTAGATACGCAGTATTTT. Translation gives CASSLASGIVDTQYF. The whole variable domain, filled in from reference TRBV5-4 and TRBJ2-3, reads ETGVTQSPTHLIKTRGQQVTLRCSSQSGHNTVSWYQQALGQGPQFIFQYYREEENGRGNFPPRFSGLQFPNYSSELNVNALELDDSALYLCASSLASGIVDTQYFGPGTRLTVL.

This clone was counted a few times. At the DNA level, this CDR3 is encoded by other sequences in the same sample as well. The V call is TRBV28, the J call TRBJ1-1; 7 bases map to TRBD1. This CDR3 spans 13 amino acids. Germline loops: CDR1 MDHEN, CDR2 SYDVKM. Germline trimming cut 2 bases from V and 4 bases from J; bases unmatched to any gene: 1. The CDR3 reads CASSLAGGTEAFF. The CDR3 DNA sequence: TGTGCCAGCAGTTTAGCAGGGGGCACTGAAGCTTTCTTT.

A single count supports this clone. A junction boundary mismatches the germline segment, possibly from a read error. This rearrangement joins TRBV19 to TRBJ1-1; D remains ambiguous. The CDR3 totals 12 residues. Germline V gene data show CDR1 as LNHDA and CDR2 as SQIVND (reference sequence). The chain's CDR3 is CASSIGMKAPRF. DNA for the CDR3: TGTGCCAGTAGTATCGGAATGAAGGCGCCTCGGTTT.

The V and J genes are TRBV6-5 and TRBJ1-2; D not certain. Germline CDR1 and CDR2: MNHEY and SVGAGI. This CDR3 has 13 residues. V shed 5 bases and J shed 4 bases, with 11 bases lying between them. The chain's CDR3 is CASSGELGYGYTF. The CDR3 nucleotides read TGTGCCAGCAGTGGCGAACTTGGCTATGGCTACACCTTC.

The CDR3 here is CASSLLGLAEVSYNEQFF. The CDR3 DNA follows: TGTGCCAGCAGCTTATTGGGACTAGCGGAGGTCTCCTACAATGAGCAGTTCTTC. V usage is TRBV7-6 and J usage is TRBJ2-1; 11 positions match TRBD2. This CDR3 is 18 amino acids long. Trimming removed 2 bases from V and 0 bases from J; junction bases left unmatched: 6. Per the germline V gene, CDR1 is SGHVS and CDR2 is FNYEAQ.

The rearrangement joins TRBV11-2 to TRBJ2-3; D gene ambiguous. Trimming took 5 bases from V and 5 from J, leaving 5 bases between them. From germline, CDR1 is SGHAT and CDR2 FQNNGV. The CDR3 runs 11 residues. CDR3 sequence reads: CASSQGDTQYF. CDR3 coding DNA: TGTGCCAGCAGCCAAGGAGATACGCAGTATTTT.

Concerning this clone itself: This same CDR3 is encoded by further DNA sequences in the sample. CDR3 region: CASSLLAGFYEQYF. In DNA form, the CDR3 reads TGTGCCAGCAGCTTACTAGCGGGATTCTACGAGCAGTACTTC. The chain links TRBV27 to TRBJ2-7; 10 bases map to TRBD2. Germline CDR1 and CDR2: MNHEY and SMNVEV (reference sequence). Germline trimming cut 6 bases from V and 3 bases from J; bases unmatched to any gene: 5. The CDR3 has 14 residues.

The chain combines TRBV28 with TRBJ2-1, with D possibly TRBD1 on 6 matching bases. Germline-derived CDR1 and CDR2 are MDHEN and SYDVKM. The ends were cut back, 8 bases at V and 8 bases at J, with 16 bases in the middle. The CDR3 length is 13 residues. The CDR3 nucleotides are TGTGCCAGCCGAGGGGGAAGCTTCCATGAGCAGTTCTTC. This gives the protein CASRGGSFHEQFF.

This clone has only a few counts. This chain uses TRBV11-2 with TRBJ2-2; 11 bases fit TRBD2. Trimming cost V 1 base and J 3 bases; bases outside gene matches: 4. Germline V gene data show CDR1 as SGHAT and CDR2 as FQNNGV. The CDR3 covers 17 residues. In nucleotides, the CDR3 is TGTGCCAGCAGCTTAGGACTAGCGGGACTATACACCGGGGAGCTGTTTTTT. Its translation: CASSLGLAGLYTGELFF.

The chain combines TRBV5-1 with TRBJ2-1; 11 positions match TRBD1. The CDR3 runs to 16 residues. Germline assignment: CDR1 SGHRS and CDR2 YFSETQ. Unmatched junction bases numbered 8, after V lost 3 bases and J lost 6 bases. This CDR3 is CASSSARTGGLNEQFF. The CDR3 region has the DNA TGCGCCAGCAGCTCGGCACGGACAGGGGGCCTCAATGAGCAGTTCTTC.

DNA of the CDR3: TGTGCCATCAGTGAGTTCCAACAGGGTCCGGGTCAGCCCCAGCATTTT. Its protein product is CAISEFQQGPGQPQHF. The J gene is TRBJ1-5, the V gene TRBV10-3; D may be TRBD1 (6 bases). The germline V gene has CDR1 ENHRY and CDR2 SYGVKD. With 1 base removed from V and 6 bases from J, the gap between germline ends came to 16 bases. CDR3 length: 16 amino acids.

This rearrangement joins TRBV7-2 to TRBJ2-2; D is possibly TRBD2 (6 bases). Germline V gene lookup returns CDR1 SGHTA and CDR2 FQGNSA. The CDR3 extends over 18 amino acids. The V end was cut by 4 bases, the J end by 5 bases, with 23 bases between. CDR3 protein: CASSYPERAPRRTGELFF. CDR3 coding DNA: TGTGCCAGCAGCTACCCGGAGCGGGCCCCCCGGAGGACCGGGGAGCTGTTTTTT.

Here the CDR3 reads CASSSSRTTGDGYTF. The CDR3 nucleotides read TGTGCCAGCAGCTCTAGCCGAACAACTGGCGACGGCTACACCTTC. The rearrangement joins TRBV9 to TRBJ1-2; no clear D gene. The CDR3 runs to 15 residues. Trimming removed 4 bases from V and 8 bases from J, with 21 bases in between. Germline assignment: CDR1 SGDLS and CDR2 YYNGEE.

The V and J genes are TRBV28 and TRBJ2-2, with TRBD2 matching 7 bases. With V trimmed by 2 bases and J by 4 bases, 4 bases remained unmatched. Per germline, CDR1 MDHEN and CDR2 SYDVKM. The length of the CDR3 is 15 residues. The CDR3 loop reads CASSLSGRATGELFF. Here the CDR3 DNA reads TGTGCCAGCAGTTTAAGTGGGAGGGCCACCGGGGAGCTGTTTTTT.

The V call is TRBV7-9, the J call TRBJ2-1; D is possibly TRBD1 (5 bases). Trimming removed 4 bases at V and 8 bases at J, with 9 bases between. This CDR3 is 12 amino acids long. The germline CDR1 and CDR2 sequences are SEHNR and FQNEAQ (reference sequence). The CDR3 DNA follows: TGTGCCAGCAGCTCTTGGGGCCATGAGCAGTTCTTC. This codes for CASSSWGHEQFF.

The rearrangement joins TRBV7-9 to TRBJ1-2; 9 bases line up with TRBD1. Germline values: CDR1 SEHNR, CDR2 FQNEAQ (reference sequence). J gave up 5 bases and V 5 bases, and 9 bases lay outside the gene matches. This CDR3 has 15 residues. CDR3 nucleotides: TGTGCCAGCAGCGTCGGGACAGGGTCGGGGTATGGCTACACCTTC. Translating gives CASSVGTGSGYGYTF.

The gene calls are TRBV27 and TRBJ1-4; the D gene is possibly TRBD1 (5 bases). The CDR3 is made up of 18 amino acids. Trimming shortened V by 1 base and J by 7 bases, and 22 bases separated the two germline ends. Germline V lookup: CDR1 MNHEY, CDR2 SMNVEV (reference sequence). DNA of the CDR3: TGTGCCAGCAGTTTATTCCCCGGGACCGTCGGACGGGGTGAAAAACTGTTTTTT. It is translated as CASSLFPGTVGRGEKLFF. The full variable domain, its missing parts supplied by reference TRBV27 and TRBJ1-4, is EAQVTQNPRYLITVTGKKLTVTCSQNMNHEYMSWYRQDPGLGLRQIYYSMNVEVTDKGDVPEGYKVSRKEKRNFPLILESPSPNQTSLYFCASSLFPGTVGRGEKLFFGSGTQLSVL.

The chain has TRBV27 and TRBJ1-5, with 9 bases lining up with TRBD1. V dropped 6 bases and J dropped 3; count of bases not matched to a gene: 6. Germline V CDR1 and CDR2: MNHEY, SMNVEV (reference sequence). The CDR3 has 15 residues. The CDR3 nucleotides are TGTGCCAGCAGCCTACAGGGGGCTAACAATCAGCCCCAGCATTTT. Its protein is CASSLQGANNQPQHF.

The chain carries TRBV7-7 and TRBJ2-3; TRBD2 matches at 10 bases. In germline, CDR1 is SSHAT, CDR2 FNYEAQ (reference sequence). The CDR3 runs 16 residues. Unmatched junction bases numbered 16, after V lost 5 bases and J lost 11 bases. The CDR3 region has the DNA TGTGCCAGCAGCCCGGGGGTAGCGGGAGGTTTAATTAAGCAGTATTTT. Translating it yields CASSPGVAGGLIKQYF.

The gene calls are TRBV19 and TRBJ1-2; D is ambiguous. With 7 bases removed from V and 6 bases from J, the gap between germline ends came to 12 bases. CDR3 length: 12 amino acids. Germline V gene data show CDR1 as LNHDA and CDR2 as SQIVND (reference sequence). The chain's CDR3 is CASTAAPHGYTF. The CDR3 nucleotides read TGTGCCAGTACGGCGGCTCCCCATGGCTACACCTTC.

This clone has only one observation. The chain employs TRBV27 and TRBJ1-5; tentatively, D is TRBD1 (6 bases). CDR3 length equals 14 residues. V lost 5 bases, J lost 7 bases, and 15 bases lay in between. Germline V CDR1 and CDR2: MNHEY, SMNVEV (reference sequence). DNA of the CDR3: TGTGCCAGCAGTCATGTACAGGGTTACCAGCCCCAGCATTTT. As protein: CASSHVQGYQPQHF.

V and J are TRBV2 and TRBJ2-5; unclear D gene. V lost 6 bases and J 5 bases, leaving 16 bases between the germline ends. This CDR3 region has 14 residues. Germline-derived CDR1 and CDR2 are SNHLY and FYNNEI. The CDR3 DNA follows: TGTGCCAGCAGGACGGACGGAACTGCGGAGACCCAGTACTTC. This encodes CASRTDGTAETQYF.

This chain links TRBV28 with TRBJ1-1, with TRBD1 identical over 7 bases. From germline, CDR1 is MDHEN and CDR2 SYDVKM. The CDR3 has 15 amino acids. V shed 2 bases and J 1 base; nucleotides not matched to a gene: 4. The CDR3 DNA sequence: TGTGCCAGCAGTTTAATCGCAGGGGGGAACACTGAAGCTTTCTTT. As protein: CASSLIAGGNTEAFF.

This sequence joins TRBV19 and TRBJ2-2; 8 bases agree with TRBD2. Germline trimming cut 1 base from V and 6 bases from J; bases unmatched to any gene: 1. Germline values: CDR1 LNHDA, CDR2 SQIVND (reference sequence). CDR3 length equals 14 residues. The chain's CDR3 is CASSIAGGPGELFF. The CDR3, as DNA: TGTGCCAGTAGTATAGCGGGAGGGCCCGGGGAGCTGTTTTTT.